This TCR beta chain is drawn from a study of blood T cell repertoires in COVID-19. The overall study: Acute-phase and convalescent COVID-19 samples originated in the United States, Italy and Spain.

As originally analysed: Amplification of reference gene primers provided the estimated nucleated cell counts. The method was immunoSEQ multiplex PCR; TCRdb's version includes in-frame clones alone and lacks a portion of them. The DNA was the basis for D and trimming; V, J and clone size are from that table. In the table there are about 210,000 clones, around 85% of which are singletons. Seattle patients were enrolled during active infection and followed longitudinally. Per the germline V gene, CDR1 is ENHRY and CDR2 is SYGVKD. The CDR3 length is 14 residues. Trimming took 3 bases from V and 4 from J; bases not matched to a gene: 5.

This receptor was taken from a woman aged 70-85 years with COVID-19, enrolled during active disease. Sequencing was carried out using peripheral blood. The chain recombines TRBV10-3 with TRBJ2-7, with 8 positions matching TRBD2. CDR3 region: CAISDQAGVYEQYF. The DNA for the CDR3 is TGTGCCATCAGTGACCAAGCGGGAGTTTACGAGCAGTACTTC.